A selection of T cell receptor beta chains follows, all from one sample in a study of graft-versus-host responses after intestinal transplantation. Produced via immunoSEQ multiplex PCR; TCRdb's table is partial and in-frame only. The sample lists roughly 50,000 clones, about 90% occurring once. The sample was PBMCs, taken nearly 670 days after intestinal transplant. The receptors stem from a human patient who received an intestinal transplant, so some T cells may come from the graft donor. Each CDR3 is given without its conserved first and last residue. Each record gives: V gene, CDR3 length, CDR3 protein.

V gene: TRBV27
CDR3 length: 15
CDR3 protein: ASSRSRTAGYRTEAF

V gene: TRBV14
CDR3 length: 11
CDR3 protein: ASSLLSGSEQY

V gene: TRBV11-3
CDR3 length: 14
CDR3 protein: ASSPPLAGENNEQF

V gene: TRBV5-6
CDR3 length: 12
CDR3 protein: ASSLVSGRTEAF

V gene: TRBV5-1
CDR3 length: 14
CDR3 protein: ASSPNTRGGSRTQY

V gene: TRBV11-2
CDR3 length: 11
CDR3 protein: ASSTGPGNTIY

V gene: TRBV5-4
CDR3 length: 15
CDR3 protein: ASSLNSGRGVNSPLH

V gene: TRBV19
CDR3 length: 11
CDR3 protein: ASSIGGNTEAF

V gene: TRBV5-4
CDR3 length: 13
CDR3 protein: ASSQGWDRAYEQY

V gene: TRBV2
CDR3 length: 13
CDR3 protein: ASSELAGLGETQY

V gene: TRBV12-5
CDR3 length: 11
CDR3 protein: ASGLGGVDKQY

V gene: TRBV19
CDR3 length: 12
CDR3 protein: ASKAQTANTEAF

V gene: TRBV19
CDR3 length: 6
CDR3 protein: ASYEQY

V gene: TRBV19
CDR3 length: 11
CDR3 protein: ASSLGANYGYT

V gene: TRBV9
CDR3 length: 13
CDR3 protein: ASSVDRVWAGEQF

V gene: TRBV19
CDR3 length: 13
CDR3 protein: ASRPGQGPSGGYT

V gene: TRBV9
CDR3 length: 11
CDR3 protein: ASSAHVDGEQY

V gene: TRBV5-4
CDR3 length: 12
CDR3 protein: ASSTTGGGSPLH

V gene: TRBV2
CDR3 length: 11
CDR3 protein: ASSRSRGNTIY

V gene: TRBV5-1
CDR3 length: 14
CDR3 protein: ASSLGGRQGGVEQF

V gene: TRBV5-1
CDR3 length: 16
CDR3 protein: ASSPTPTGSYSNQPQH

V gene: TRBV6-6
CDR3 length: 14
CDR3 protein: ASSGEGARSNYGYT

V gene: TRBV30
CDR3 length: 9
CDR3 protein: AWRRSGELF

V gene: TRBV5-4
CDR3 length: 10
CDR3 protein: ASSLGEGLAF

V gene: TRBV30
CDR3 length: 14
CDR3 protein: AWRIGLAASYNEQF

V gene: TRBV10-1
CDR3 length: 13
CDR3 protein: ASEGEFATTDTQY

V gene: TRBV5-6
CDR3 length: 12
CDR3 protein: ASSWGRNTGELF

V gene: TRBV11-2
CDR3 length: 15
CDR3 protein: ASSPRRGTAKGETQY

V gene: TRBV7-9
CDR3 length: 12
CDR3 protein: ASSLSSGSQPQH

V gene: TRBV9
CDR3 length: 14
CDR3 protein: ASSPRDSRWGTEAF

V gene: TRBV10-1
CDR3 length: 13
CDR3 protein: ASSESTAGVGELF

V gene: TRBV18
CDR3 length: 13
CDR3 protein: ASSLRAVNTGELF

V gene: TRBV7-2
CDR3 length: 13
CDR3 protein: ASSLAGGLTGELF

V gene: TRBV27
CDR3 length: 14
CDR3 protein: ASGPALGGLINTIY

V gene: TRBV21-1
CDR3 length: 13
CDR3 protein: ASSKRRGPSYGYT

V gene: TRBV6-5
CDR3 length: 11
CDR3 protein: ASSYSARGEAF

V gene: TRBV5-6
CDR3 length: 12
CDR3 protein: ASSIGGVNSPLH

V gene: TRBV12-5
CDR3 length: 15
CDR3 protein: ASGTDYYRRGGETQY

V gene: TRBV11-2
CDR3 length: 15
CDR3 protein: ASSIGLAGGHTDTQY

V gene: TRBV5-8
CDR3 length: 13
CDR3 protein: ASSDRGQGAYEQY

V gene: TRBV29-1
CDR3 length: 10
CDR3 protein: STDVTEHGYT

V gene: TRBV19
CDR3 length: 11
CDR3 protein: ASRTGGTDTQY

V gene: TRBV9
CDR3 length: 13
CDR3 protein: ASSVAGTGGTEAF

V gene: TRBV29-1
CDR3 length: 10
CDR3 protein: SVSGGVTEAF

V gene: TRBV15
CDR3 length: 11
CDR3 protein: ATSTRTTPGKF

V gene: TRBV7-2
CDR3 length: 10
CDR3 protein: ASSLDWGSQY

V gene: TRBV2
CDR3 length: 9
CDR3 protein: ASSGGGGYT

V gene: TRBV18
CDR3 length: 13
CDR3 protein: ASSPTGTADYGYT

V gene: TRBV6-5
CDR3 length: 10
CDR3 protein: ASGAYPYEQY

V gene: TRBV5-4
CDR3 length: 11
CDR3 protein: ASSLDGDGELF

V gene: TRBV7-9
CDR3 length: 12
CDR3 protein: ASSEGQPNNEQF

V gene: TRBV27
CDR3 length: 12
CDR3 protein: ASSLNSYTDTQY

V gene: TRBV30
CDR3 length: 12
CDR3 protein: AWRREGYSYEQY

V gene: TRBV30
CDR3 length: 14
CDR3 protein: AWSFLGAANTGELF

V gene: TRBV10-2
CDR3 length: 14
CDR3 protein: ASRPGQGASGNTIY